This T cell receptor beta chain is drawn from a study of Graves' ophthalmopathy and Graves' hyperthyroidism. Notes on the study in general: The study's model predicted ophthalmopathy progression at 70.59% sensitivity and about 72% specificity. A model of 13 signatures distinguished ophthalmopathy from stable hyperthyroidism at around 90% sensitivity and about 80% specificity.

New diagnoses, under 2 months' duration, and ages 18 to 65 characterized the hyperthyroidism patients. TCR beta CDR3 amplification used RNA transcripts. In the first round, RT-PCR was carried out with HTBI primers, and a multiplex PCR formed the second round. TCRdb re-called the multiplex PCR reads with MiXCR, one entry per CDR3 protein. The table includes about 380,000 distinct CDR3 sequences, roughly 15% detected once. This clonotype has ten or more counts. Its antigen remains unidentified. Unmatched junction bases numbered 12, after V lost 4 bases and J lost 8 bases. This CDR3 is built from 15 residues. The germline V gene has CDR1 LGHNT and CDR2 FRNRAP.

The sample comprised peripheral blood. The source is a woman aged 18-29 years with stable Graves' hyperthyroidism. This chain links TRBV12-5 with TRBJ1-2, with TRBD1 identical over 8 bases. CDR3 region: CASGSSIETGAGYTF. CDR3 coding DNA: TGTGCTAGTGGTTCGTCCATTGAGACAGGGGCCGGCTACACCTTC.